This is a list of T cell receptor beta chains from one sample in a study of T cell responses to AZD1222 COVID-19 vaccine. The assay was immunoSEQ multiplex PCR, and TCRdb's table has in-frame clones only and misses some. The profile covers 65,000 to 70,000 clones, with 83% appearing a single time and 6.5% taken by the ten largest. This specimen was peripheral blood, taken 28 days after the second AZD1222 dose. Source of these receptors: an adult who received the AZD1222 COVID-19 vaccine. CDR3s include the opening cysteine and the closing phenylalanine or tryptophan. D genes are given only for firm matches. The size field is filled for only some rows; it gives once, few, many or a size class.

CASSPTWTSGSSYNEQFF,TGTGCCAGCTCACCCACTTGGACTAGCGGGAGCTCCTACAATGAGCAGTTCTTC,TRBD2,TRBV18,18,-,TRBJ2-1
CATSRDGWVEVLNTEAFF,TGTGCCACCAGCAGAGATGGCTGGGTGGAGGTTCTGAACACTGAAGCTTTCTTT,-,TRBV15,18,-,TRBJ1-1
CATSRVSTVTEAFF,TGTGCCACCAGCAGAGTTTCCACAGTCACTGAAGCTTTCTTT,-,TRBV15,14,-,TRBJ1-1
CASSLWASGNTIYF,TGTGCCAGCAGCTTATGGGCATCTGGAAACACCATATATTTT,-,TRBV7-9,14,-,TRBJ1-3
CASSDPRFNYGYTF,TGTGCCAGCAGTGACCCCAGGTTTAACTATGGCTACACCTTC,-,TRBV6-1,14,-,TRBJ1-2
CSVDRADCLNSPLHF,TGCAGCGTAGACAGGGCCGACTGCCTTAATTCACCCCTCCACTTT,TRBD1,TRBV29-1,15,-,TRBJ1-6
CASSVGPALGNQPQHF,TGTGCCAGCAGCGTAGGGCCAGCCCTCGGCAATCAGCCCCAGCATTTT,-,TRBV9,16,once,TRBJ1-5
CASSLGATANYQPQHF,TGTGCCAGCAGCTTAGGGGCGACAGCTAACTATCAGCCCCAGCATTTT,-,TRBV11-2,16,-,TRBJ1-5
CASSPRTGKSNTGELFF,TGCGCCAGCAGCCCCAGGACGGGGAAATCGAACACCGGGGAGCTGTTTTTT,-,TRBV5-1,17,-,TRBJ2-2
CASSLGNGPNQPQHF,TGTGCCAGCAGCTTGGGCAATGGGCCGAATCAGCCCCAGCATTTT,-,TRBV5-5,15,few,TRBJ1-5
CASSFLPEAFF,TGTGCCAGCAGCTTCCTTCCTGAAGCTTTCTTT,-,TRBV7-9,11,-,TRBJ1-1
CAWSRDRGKAGYGYTF,TGTGCCTGGAGCCGGGACAGGGGAAAGGCGGGCTATGGCTACACCTTC,TRBD1,TRBV30,16,few,TRBJ1-2
CSVESSGGADTQYF,TGCAGCGTTGAGTCTAGCGGGGGGGCAGATACGCAGTATTTT,TRBD2,TRBV29-1,14,-,TRBJ2-3
CASTTGQGLNTEAFF,TGTGCCAGCACTACGGGACAGGGTTTGAACACTGAAGCTTTCTTT,TRBD1,TRBV6-6,15,-,TRBJ1-1
CATSGRDGNNEQFF,TGTGCCACCAGCGGCCGGGACGGTAACAATGAGCAGTTCTTC,-,TRBV15,14,once,TRBJ2-1
CASSLVTWADTQYF,TGTGCCAGCAGCTTAGTGACCTGGGCCGATACGCAGTATTTT,-,TRBV7-9,14,-,TRBJ2-3
CASSQDVGRNTEAFF,TGCGCCAGCAGCCAAGATGTAGGGCGGAACACTGAAGCTTTCTTT,-,TRBV4-1,15,-,TRBJ1-1
CATRNSGRYEQFF,TGTGCCACCAGGAATAGCGGGAGATATGAGCAGTTCTTC,TRBD2,TRBV15,13,-,TRBJ2-1
CASRRRQGDEQYF,TGTGCCAGTAGGCGGAGACAGGGGGACGAGCAGTACTTC,TRBD1,TRBV19,13,-,TRBJ2-7
CASSRDGTGVDGYTF,TGTGCCAGCAGCCGAGACGGGACAGGGGTCGATGGCTACACCTTC,TRBD1,TRBV11-2,15,-,TRBJ1-2
CASSYGDRGLDEQYF,TGTGCCAGCAGCTACGGGGACAGGGGGCTGGACGAGCAGTACTTC,TRBD1,TRBV11-3,15,-,TRBJ2-7
CASSLEGSYEQYF,TGCGCCAGCAGCTTGGAAGGGAGTTACGAGCAGTACTTC,-,TRBV5-1,13,-,TRBJ2-7
CASSWVAAGFGDPLHF,TGTGCCAGCAGTTGGGTGGCGGCAGGATTTGGTGATCCCCTCCACTTT,-,TRBV6-2/TRBV6-3,16,-,TRBJ1-6
CASSPYEDRYEAFF,TGTGCCAGCTCACCATACGAGGACCGCTATGAAGCTTTCTTT,-,TRBV18,14,-,TRBJ1-1
CASSSDRVWGTDTQYF,TGTGCCAGCAGTTCCGACAGGGTCTGGGGCACAGATACGCAGTATTTT,TRBD1,TRBV6-2/TRBV6-3,16,-,TRBJ2-3
CASVQSNQPQHF,TGTGCCAGCGTTCAGAGCAATCAGCCCCAGCATTTT,-,TRBV28,12,-,TRBJ1-5
CASIGDLGGNEKLFF,TGTGCCAGTATTGGGGACCTTGGCGGCAATGAAAAACTGTTTTTT,-,TRBV19,15,-,TRBJ1-4
CASSPLGTEAFF,TGTGCCAGCAGTCCCCTCGGCACTGAAGCTTTCTTT,-,TRBV6-5,12,-,TRBJ1-1
CASSLRVVDSPLHF,TGCGCCAGCAGCCTCCGGGTGGTGGATTCACCCCTCCACTTT,-,TRBV5-1,14,-,TRBJ1-6
CATSRVVGEDYGYTF,TGTGCCACCAGCAGAGTCGTCGGGGAAGACTATGGCTACACCTTC,-,TRBV15,15,-,TRBJ1-2
CASSQQGAQRGNEQFF,TGTGCCAGCAGTCAACAGGGGGCCCAGCGGGGGAATGAGCAGTTCTTC,-,TRBV28,16,once,TRBJ2-1
CASSEMVGRGSEKLFF,TGTGCCAGCAGTGAAATGGTGGGCAGGGGGAGTGAAAAACTGTTTTTT,TRBD1,TRBV6-1,16,-,TRBJ1-4
CASSQLLGGLEGGELFF,TGCGCCAGCAGCCAGCTTCTAGGGGGCCTCGAGGGTGGGGAGCTGTTTTTT,TRBD1,TRBV4-3,17,-,TRBJ2-2
CASSLTPYEQYF,TGCGCCAGCAGCTTGACACCGTACGAGCAGTACTTC,-,TRBV5-1,12,-,TRBJ2-7